A single sample gave rise to the 21 T cell receptor beta chains below, sequenced in a study of T cell responses to AZD1222 COVID-19 vaccine (dated by TCRdb to the early 2020s). Library preparation used the immunoSEQ multiplex PCR assay. TCRdb limited this immuneACCESS table to in-frame rearrangements with V and J called. A share of clones is missing; checked studies link under half to unresolved V genes, and the rest is unexplained. Across this sample there are under 150,000 clones, with approximately 91% seen only once. The top ten clonotypes cover 25% to 35% of the sample. Read against the paper, the sample's time point label means: baseline before first vaccination. The sequencing used peripheral blood, collected on day 0 of AZD1222 vaccination. The receptors were sampled from an adult in good health.

The genes are TRBV18 and TRBJ1-2, with TRBD1 as a possible D gene (6 bases). The CDR3 is 14 amino acids. The V end was cut by 3 bases, the J end by 9 bases, with 17 bases between. Germline loops: CDR1 KGHSH, CDR2 LQKENI. For the CDR3, the DNA is TGTGCCAGCTCACCGCTCCAGGGGCAGGGGAGCTACACCTTC. Protein product: CASSPLQGQGSYTF.

The chain carries TRBV14 and TRBJ2-7; D possibly corresponds to TRBD2 (6 bases). The V gene lost 2 bases and the J gene lost 4 bases, with 24 bases spanning the gap. The CDR3 is 18 residues long. Germline CDR1 SGHDN, CDR2 FVKESK. The CDR3 DNA follows: TGTGCCAGCAGCCAAAATCCCCGCGGGAAACAGGCTAGGTACGAGCAGTACTTC. Amino acid sequence: CASSQNPRGKQARYEQYF.

The chain employs TRBV5-1 and TRBJ2-7, with D tentatively TRBD1 (5 bases). V was trimmed by 3 bases and J by 2 bases, leaving 15 bases between them. Per germline, CDR1 SGHRS and CDR2 YFSETQ. The CDR3 covers 15 residues. CDR3 nucleotides: TGCGCCAGCAGCTCAGCAGGGCGTGTCACCTACGAGCAGTACTTC. It specifies CASSSAGRVTYEQYF. Complete variable domain (other parts from reference TRBV5-1 and TRBJ2-7): KAGVTQTPRYLIKTRGQQVTLSCSPISGHRSVSWYQQTPGQGLQFLFEYFSETQRNKGNFPGRFSGRQFSNSRSEMNVSTLELGDSALYLCASSSAGRVTYEQYFGPGTRLTVT.

The chain has TRBV4-2 and TRBJ2-1; TRBD2 is a possible D gene (7 bases). CDR3 length: 17 residues. The germline V and J ends were trimmed by 4 bases and 7 bases, with 23 bases remaining between them. The V gene's germline CDR1 is LGHNA and CDR2 YNFKEQ. CDR3 protein: CASSRYEGRGIKNEQFF. The CDR3 coding sequence is TGTGCCAGCAGCCGGTATGAGGGGAGGGGGATCAAGAATGAGCAGTTCTTC.

The chain joins TRBV27 to TRBJ1-2, with unresolved D. The germline gives CDR1 MNHEY, CDR2 SMNVEV (reference sequence). The CDR3 runs 15 residues. Trimming removed 3 bases at V and 0 bases at J, with 11 bases between. The CDR3 nucleotides read TGTGCCAGCAGTTTGAAGCCCTCAGCTAACTATGGCTACACCTTC. Its translation is CASSLKPSANYGYTF.

Here the CDR3 DNA reads TGTGCCAGCAGCCACGGACAGGGCACTGAAGCTTTCTTT. This encodes CASSHGQGTEAFF. The rearrangement links TRBV3-1 (or the pseudogene TRBV3-2) to TRBJ1-1, with 8 bases that match TRBD1. V shed 3 bases and J 4 bases; nucleotides not matched to a gene: 1. This CDR3 region has 13 residues. Germline lookup yields CDR1 LGHDT and CDR2 YNNKEL (reference sequence).

The chain uses TRBV3-1 (or the pseudogene TRBV3-2) and TRBJ2-5; 8 bases are shared with TRBD2. Germline assignment: CDR1 LGHDT and CDR2 YNNKEL (reference sequence). This CDR3 comprises 16 residues. The trim removed 4 bases at V and 0 bases at J, leaving 7 bases unmatched. The CDR3 DNA sequence: TGTGCCAGCAGCCCGTCGGGAGGGGCGGACCAAGAGACCCAGTACTTC. Residues: CASSPSGGADQETQYF.

The chain employs TRBV6-1 and TRBJ1-6; D perhaps matches TRBD1 (6 bases). CDR1 and CDR2 (germline): MNHNS, SASEGT. The V end lost 6 bases, the J end lost 7 bases, and 13 bases lay between the germline ends. The CDR3 is 14 residues long. The CDR3 here is CASSVRGPNSPLHF. In nucleotides, the CDR3 is TGTGCCAGCAGCGTACGGGGGCCGAATTCACCCCTCCACTTT.

The chain has TRBV27 and TRBJ1-1; D unclear. Trimming cost V 3 bases and J 4 bases, with 9 bases left between them. The CDR3 extends over 13 amino acids. Per germline, CDR1 MNHEY and CDR2 SMNVEV (reference sequence). The CDR3 nucleotides read TGTGCCAGCAGTTTCAGAGTGGGCACTGAAGCTTTCTTT. Its protein is CASSFRVGTEAFF.

This clone showed up just once. This chain joins TRBV18 and TRBJ1-1; D is uncertain. Germline V gives CDR1 KGHSH, CDR2 LQKENI. Trimming removed 3 bases at V and 7 bases at J, with 12 bases between. The CDR3 runs to 13 residues. CDR3 sequence: CASSPQDGDEAFF. CDR3 in DNA: TGTGCCAGCTCACCCCAGGACGGCGATGAAGCTTTCTTT.

The chain recombines TRBV11-3 with TRBJ2-1; no reliable D call. Deletions cut 0 bases from V and 5 bases from J, with 17 bases between. The length of the CDR3 is 17 residues. CDR1 and CDR2 (germline): SGHNT, YENEEA. The CDR3 DNA follows: TGTGCCAGCAGCTTAGATATAGTGTCGGATGGCGACAATGAGCAGTTCTTC. This encodes CASSLDIVSDGDNEQFF.

The chain joins TRBV6-1 to TRBJ1-1; D remains ambiguous. Between the trimmed V and J ends, which lost 2 bases and 3 bases, there was a span of 7 bases. CDR3 length equals 13 residues. Germline-derived CDR1 and CDR2 are MNHNS and SASEGT. The CDR3 DNA reads TGTGCCAGCAGTGAATTCCAGGACACTGAAGCTTTCTTT. It encodes CASSEFQDTEAFF.

Of note for this clone: A read error may account for a junction end that differs from germline. The rearrangement joins TRBV5-1 to TRBJ1-2, with unresolved D. The CDR3 is 12 amino acids. Germline V gives CDR1 SGHRS, CDR2 YFSETQ. The CDR3 DNA reads TGCGCCAGCAGATTGGAGTATGGCGGCTACACCTTC. Its translation: CASRLEYGGYTF.

The chain employs TRBV10-3 and TRBJ2-2, with 7 bases that match TRBD2. The V and J ends lost 4 bases and 2 bases, in that order; junction bases with no gene match: 7. The CDR3 sequence is 16 residues long. Germline loops: CDR1 ENHRY, CDR2 SYGVKD. CDR3 coding DNA: TGTGCCATCAGTGTTTTGACTAGCCTAAACACCGGGGAGCTGTTTTTT. This encodes CAISVLTSLNTGELFF.

The CDR3 reads CASSVEGLDEAFF. The CDR3 DNA reads as TGTGCCAGCAGCGTAGAGGGCCTAGACGAAGCTTTCTTT. This chain uses TRBV9 with TRBJ1-1; D unresolved. Germline V CDR1 and CDR2: SGDLS, YYNGEE. The CDR3 has 13 residues. V was trimmed by 0 bases and J by 8 bases, leaving 11 bases between them.

The rearrangement joins TRBV6-5 to TRBJ2-6; D might be TRBD1 (6 bases). V dropped 5 bases and J dropped 4 bases, with 12 bases sitting between them. CDR1 and CDR2 from the germline V gene are MNHEY and SVGAGI. The CDR3 length is 15 residues. CDR3 loop: CASSNRAGGANVLTF. The CDR3 DNA is TGTGCCAGCAGTAACAGGGCAGGCGGGGCCAACGTCCTGACTTTC.

The V and J genes are TRBV2 and TRBJ1-2; D perhaps matches TRBD1 (5 bases). Between the trimmed V and J ends, which lost 3 bases and 7 bases, there was a span of 12 bases. The CDR3 runs 13 residues. Germline assignment: CDR1 SNHLY and CDR2 FYNNEI. CDR3 DNA sequence: TGTGCCAGCAGTGAGGAACGGGACGCTGGCTACACCTTC. It codes for CASSEERDAGYTF.

This chain connects TRBV7-9 to TRBJ1-6; D unresolved. Germline CDR1 SEHNR, CDR2 FQNEAQ (reference sequence). V lost 4 bases and J 8 bases, leaving 6 bases between the germline ends. The CDR3 is 12 residues long. Here the CDR3 DNA reads TGTGCCAGCAGCTCCAGGCATTCACCCCTCCACTTT. This translates into CASSSRHSPLHF. Full variable domain (rest looked up from reference TRBV7-9 and TRBJ1-6): DTGVSQNPRHKITKRGQNVTFRCDPISEHNRLYWYRQTLGQGPEFLTYFQNEAQLEKSRLLSDRFSAERPKGSFSTLEIQRTEQGDSAMYLCASSSRHSPLHFGNGTRLTVT.

The CDR3 DNA sequence: TGTGCCAGCGTTAAGGGTCGGGGTGAAAAACTGTTTTTT. Translating gives CASVKGRGEKLFF. This sequence joins TRBV12-3 or TRBV12-4 and TRBJ1-4; D not resolved. The CDR3 consists of 13 residues. With 8 bases removed from V and 7 bases from J, the gap between germline ends came to 14 bases.

V usage is TRBV27 and J usage is TRBJ1-5; D is unclear. Trimming removed 5 bases at V and 5 bases at J, with 10 bases between. The CDR3 totals 13 residues. CDR1 is MNHEY and CDR2 is SMNVEV in the germline V gene (reference sequence). CDR3 DNA: TGTGCCAGCAGTCCCCAGTGGGATCAGCCCCAGCATTTT. It translates to CASSPQWDQPQHF.

This clone has only one observation. The genes are TRBV20-1 and TRBJ1-2; TRBD1 is a possible D gene (6 bases). The CDR3 is 15 residues long. CDR1 is DFQATT, CDR2 SNEGSKA, per germline (reference sequence). The ends were cut back, 3 bases at V and 0 bases at J, with 14 bases in the middle. For the CDR3, the DNA is TGCAGTGCTAGTATTCCGGACAGCGCTAACTATGGCTACACCTTC. Protein product: CSASIPDSANYGYTF.